This is a list of T cell receptor beta chains from one sample in a study of control samples from healthy donors and cancer patients. Repertoires were generated with immunoSEQ multiplex PCR, while TCRdb's copy carries only in-frame clones and drops some. The table lists a few hundred thousand clones, 90% of them singletons. Input material: PBMCs. The receptor set was obtained from a man in his forties with head and neck cancer. Each CDR3 is given with its conserved first and last residue. The D gene is left open where the match is weak. Expanded clones are given a class, and other clones once, few, many or no size at all.

CDR3,DNA,J,D,V,size
CASSTTSGGDSFGEQFF,TGTGCCAGTAGTACGACTAGCGGGGGGGATTCTTTTGGGGAGCAGTTCTTC,TRBJ2-1,TRBD2,TRBV19,.
CASSKGWRETQYF,TGTGCCAGCAGCAAGGGATGGAGGGAGACCCAGTACTTC,TRBJ2-5,.,TRBV7-9,.
CASSSDYSSGNTIYF,TGTGCCAGCAGCTCGGATTATAGCTCTGGAAACACCATATATTTT,TRBJ1-3,.,TRBV7-2,.
CASSSEVIGTEAFF,TGTGCCAGCAGCTCGGAGGTTATTGGCACTGAAGCTTTCTTT,TRBJ1-1,.,TRBV5-4,.
CASSFLLNTEAFF,TGTGCCAGCAGTTTTCTATTGAACACTGAAGCTTTCTTT,TRBJ1-1,.,TRBV12-3/TRBV12-4,.
CASSALDRGATEAFF,TGTGCCAGCAGCGCCCTAGACCGGGGGGCCACTGAAGCTTTCTTT,TRBJ1-1,.,TRBV9,.
CASSRQRANSPLHF,TGTGCCAGCAGCAGACAGAGGGCTAATTCACCCCTCCACTTT,TRBJ1-6,.,TRBV6-5,.
CASSRGRNSGRGEQYF,TGTGCCAGCAGTAGGGGGAGAAATAGCGGGAGAGGCGAGCAGTACTTC,TRBJ2-7,TRBD2,TRBV28,.
CASSLGTGNTEAFF,TGTGCCAGCAGCTTAGGAACCGGGAACACTGAAGCTTTCTTT,TRBJ1-1,.,TRBV11-3,.
CASDSGGTGPYQPQHF,TGTGCCAGCGACTCCGGGGGGACAGGACCTTATCAGCCCCAGCATTTT,TRBJ1-5,TRBD1,TRBV7-9,.
CASSQALGSGANVLTF,TGCGCCAGCAGCCAAGCCTTGGGGTCTGGGGCCAACGTCCTGACTTTC,TRBJ2-6,.,TRBV4-3,.
CASSPDYTGELFF,TGTGCCAGCAGCCCAGACTACACCGGGGAGCTGTTTTTT,TRBJ2-2,.,TRBV7-9,.
CASSFAENTEAFF,TGTGCCAGCAGTTTCGCGGAGAACACTGAAGCTTTCTTT,TRBJ1-1,.,TRBV6-6,.
CASSPTTGGNNQPQHF,TGTGCCAGCTCACCTACGACAGGGGGCAACAATCAGCCCCAGCATTTT,TRBJ1-5,TRBD1,TRBV18,.
CASSGTGPGANVLTF,TGTGCCAGCAGCGGGACAGGGCCTGGGGCCAACGTCCTGACTTTC,TRBJ2-6,TRBD1,TRBV9,.
CASSSTGYRDTEAFF,TGTGCCAGCAGCTCGACAGGGTATCGGGACACTGAAGCTTTCTTT,TRBJ1-1,TRBD1,TRBV7-8,.
CASSFSRGTDTQYF,TGTGCCAGCAGCTTTTCTAGAGGGACAGATACGCAGTATTTT,TRBJ2-3,.,TRBV11-2,once
CASSEGTGVGTDTQYF,TGCGCCAGCAGTGAGGGGACAGGGGTTGGCACAGATACGCAGTATTTT,TRBJ2-3,TRBD1,TRBV10-1,.